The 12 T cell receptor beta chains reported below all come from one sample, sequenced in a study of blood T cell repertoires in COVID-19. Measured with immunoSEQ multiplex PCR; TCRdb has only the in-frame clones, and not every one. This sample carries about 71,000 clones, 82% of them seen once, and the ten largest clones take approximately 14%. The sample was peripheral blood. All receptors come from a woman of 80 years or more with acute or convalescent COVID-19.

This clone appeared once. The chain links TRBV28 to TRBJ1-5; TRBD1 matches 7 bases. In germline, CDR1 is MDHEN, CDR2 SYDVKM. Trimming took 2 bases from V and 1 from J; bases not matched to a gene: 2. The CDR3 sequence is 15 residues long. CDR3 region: CASSLMTGSNQPQHF. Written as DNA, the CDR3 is TGTGCCAGCAGTTTAATGACAGGGAGCAATCAGCCCCAGCATTTT.

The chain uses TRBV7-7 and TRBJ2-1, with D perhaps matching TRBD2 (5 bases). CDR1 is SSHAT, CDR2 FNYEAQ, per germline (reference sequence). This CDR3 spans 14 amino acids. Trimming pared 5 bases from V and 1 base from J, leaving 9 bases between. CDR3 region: CASSPTGSYNEQFF. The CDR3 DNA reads TGTGCCAGCAGCCCGACGGGGTCCTACAATGAGCAGTTCTTC.

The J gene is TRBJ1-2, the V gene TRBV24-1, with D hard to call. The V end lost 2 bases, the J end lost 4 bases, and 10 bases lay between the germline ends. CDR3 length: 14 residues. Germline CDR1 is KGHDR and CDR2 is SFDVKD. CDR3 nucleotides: TGTGCCACCAGTGATTGGGAGTTCCCCTATGGCTACACCTTC. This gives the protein CATSDWEFPYGYTF.

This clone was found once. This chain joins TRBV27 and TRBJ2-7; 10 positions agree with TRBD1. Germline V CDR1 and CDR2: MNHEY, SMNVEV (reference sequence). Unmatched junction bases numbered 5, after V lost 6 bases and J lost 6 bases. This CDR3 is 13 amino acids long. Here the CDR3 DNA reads TGTGCCAGCAGCGGACAGGGGGTGAGCGAGCAGTACTTC. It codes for CASSGQGVSEQYF.

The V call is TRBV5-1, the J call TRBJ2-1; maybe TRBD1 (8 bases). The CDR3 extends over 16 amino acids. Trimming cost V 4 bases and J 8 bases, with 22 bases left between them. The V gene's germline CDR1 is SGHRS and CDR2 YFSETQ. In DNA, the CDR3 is TGCGCCAGCAGCCCCCGGGGGGCAGGGGGCGCCTATGAGCAGTTCTTC. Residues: CASSPRGAGGAYEQFF.

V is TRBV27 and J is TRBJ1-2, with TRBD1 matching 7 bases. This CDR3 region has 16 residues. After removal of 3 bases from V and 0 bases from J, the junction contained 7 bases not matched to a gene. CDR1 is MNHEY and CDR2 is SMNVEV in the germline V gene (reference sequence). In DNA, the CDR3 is TGTGCCAGCAGTTTTAGGGGGCGAACCCCTAACTATGGCTACACCTTC. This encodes CASSFRGRTPNYGYTF.

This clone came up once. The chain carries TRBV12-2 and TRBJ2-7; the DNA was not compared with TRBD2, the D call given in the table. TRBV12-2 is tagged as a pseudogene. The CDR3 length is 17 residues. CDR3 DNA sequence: TGTGCAAGTCGCTTAGAGATCGGGACTAGCGAACAAGGCGAGCAGTACTTC. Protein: CASRLEIGTSEQGEQYF.

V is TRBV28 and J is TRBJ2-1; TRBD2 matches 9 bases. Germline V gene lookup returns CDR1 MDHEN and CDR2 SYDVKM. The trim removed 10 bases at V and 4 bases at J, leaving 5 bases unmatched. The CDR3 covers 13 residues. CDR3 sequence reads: CATRTSVYNEQFF. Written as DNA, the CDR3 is TGTGCCACCCGGACTAGCGTGTACAATGAGCAGTTCTTC.

As DNA, the CDR3 is TGTGCCAGCAGTGACCCGGGGGGTCGTACGCAGTATTTT. It encodes CASSDPGGRTQYF. V and J are TRBV6-1 and TRBJ2-3; 7 bases map to TRBD2. The germline V gene encodes CDR1 MNHNS and CDR2 SASEGT. The CDR3 covers 13 residues. The ends lost 3 bases at V and 8 bases at J; junction bases unmatched: 5.

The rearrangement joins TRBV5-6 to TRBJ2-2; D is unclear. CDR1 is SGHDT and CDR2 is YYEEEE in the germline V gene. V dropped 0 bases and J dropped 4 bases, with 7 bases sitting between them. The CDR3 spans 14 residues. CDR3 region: CASSLDYGTGELFF. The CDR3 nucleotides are TGTGCCAGCAGCTTGGATTACGGCACCGGGGAGCTGTTTTTT.

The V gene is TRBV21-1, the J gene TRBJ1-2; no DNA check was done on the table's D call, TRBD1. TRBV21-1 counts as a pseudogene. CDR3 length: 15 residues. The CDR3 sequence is CASSPEKYFTGGGPF. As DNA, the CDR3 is TGTGCCAGCAGCCCGGAAAAATATTTTACAGGGGGTGGTCCTTTC.

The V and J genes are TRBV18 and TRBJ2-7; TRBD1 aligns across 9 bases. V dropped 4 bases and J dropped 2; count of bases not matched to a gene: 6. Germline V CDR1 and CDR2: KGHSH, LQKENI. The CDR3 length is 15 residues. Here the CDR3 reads CASSLGTGFPYEQYF. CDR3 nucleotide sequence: TGTGCCAGCTCACTCGGGACAGGGTTCCCCTACGAGCAGTACTTC.